This note documents a single T cell receptor (beta chain) sequence. Its antigen target is currently unknown. One base away there is no much larger clone; base qualities are not given. The cohort consisted of approximately 690 healthy bone marrow donors. At the time of sampling, every cohort member was nominally healthy, though immune exposures that went unrecorded were likely present. The donor tested CMV seronegative, placing the donor among the 350 or so seronegative members of the cohort. A peripheral blood sample was provided by each donor, and peripheral blood mononuclear cells were used for TCR beta sequencing. The Qiagen DNeasy Blood Extraction Kit was used to extract genomic DNA from the blood cell samples. The CDR3 covers 15 residues, taking in both the cysteine and the phenylalanine. CDR3 DNA is the only sequence kept; it has 45 bases, read in frame from the first base. Looking up the germline V gene (reference sequence) yields CDR1 LNHDA and CDR2 SQIVND. Here V drops 5 bases and J drops 1 base, and the junction holds 4 bases not matched to any gene.

The library was made by the immunoSEQ multiplex PCR assay. A mixture of 60 forward primers for TCR Vbeta segments and 13 reverse primers for TCR Jbeta segments was used in the multiplex PCR. The CDR3 region of rearranged TCR beta genes was amplified from genomic DNA by a multiplex PCR assay. On the Illumina HiSeq System, the amplified TCR beta libraries were sequenced as 87-base-pair reads. The published analysis was carried out like this. In a later analysis, 77 million or so unique TCR beta chains were counted across the approximately 640 repertoires, and roughly 11 million of these chains were shared by at least two donors. Raw reads were error-corrected and collapsed into unique sequences by a nearest-neighbor algorithm in which closely related sequences were merged to remove PCR and sequencing errors. V, D and J gene segments were assigned by aligning CDR3 sequences to IMGT reference sequences. For a sequence to be retained, at least a six-nucleotide match to both a V gene segment and a J gene segment was required. Rearrangements were called productive when the CDR3 lacked stop codons and stayed in frame with V and J; all others were non-productive. Following IMGT convention, CDR3 was defined as the stretch from the second conserved V-encoded cysteine to the conserved J-encoded phenylalanine. The earlier analysis of 450 to 750 of the donors excluded any sequence lacking an unambiguous match to a single V gene segment. In an earlier analysis of 587 of the donors, V segments were called functional above 56.7% productive rearrangements and were called segregating when the between-donor standard deviation exceeded 5%. A statistical classification framework was built to diagnose cytomegalovirus status from the catalog of TCR beta chain sequences. In a later analysis, TCR nucleotide sequences were compared against IMGT/GENE-DB human TR gene sequences so that V and J genes could be assigned. A later analysis assigned CDR3 sequences and most-parsimonious VDJ recombination scenarios with the TCRdist pipeline. In a later analysis, each TCR beta chain was defined by its CDR3 amino acid sequence together with its V-gene family, and reads without a unique V-gene family were excluded. In a later analysis, 450 to 600 highly shared, low-generation-probability nucleotide sequences were removed to address suspected cross-contamination and a sequencing artifact. In a later analysis, a clonal expansion index for each public chain was calculated from normalized within-repertoire ranks of inferred template counts. A later analysis computed generation probabilities with a VDJ recombination model fitted to out-of-frame rearrangements, and checked the results against IGoR. A later analysis scored TCR-TCR, TCR-HLA and TCR-CMV co-occurrence with hypergeometric tests, applying a repertoire-size bias correction to TCR pairs. To estimate false discovery rates, a later analysis permuted the HLA or CMV assignments 20 times. In a later analysis, co-occurring TCRs were grouped using DBSCAN, with TCRdist sequence similarity added in when clustering inside HLA-allele-positive subsets. Repertoires with fewer than 30,000 or more than 120,000 public chains, plus five repertoires with anomalous nucleotide sharing, were excluded from co-occurrence clustering. Not all clones reach the TCRdb copy of this immuneACCESS table, which keeps in-frame sequences only. Checked studies attribute under half of the gap to unresolved V genes and leave the rest unexplained. V and J calls and clone size are those listed in that table; D and trimming were worked out from the DNA. In all, the sample holds approximately 200,000 clones, and about four fifths of those were seen once. About 0.26% of the sample is taken by the ten largest.

The sample comes from a study of cytomegalovirus exposure and HLA in healthy donors (dated by TCRdb to 2016 to 2017). Regarding the research as a whole: In an earlier analysis of around 540 of the donors, approximately 300 Gb of sequence data and about 110 million unique TCR beta sequences from roughly 180 million T cells were reported. Approximately 300 gigabases of sequencing data and approximately 91 million unique TCR sequences made up an early release that covered approximately 700 HLA-typed donors. The genetic ancestry cluster associated with self-reported Caucasian donors included 70% to 85% of the roughly 410 genotyped donors. The study aimed to test whether cataloging public T cell receptors could reveal signatures of past pathogen exposure. Using immunosequencing, the study profiled T cell repertoires from around 680 subjects and related those repertoires to cytomegalovirus serostatus. Along with the roughly 670-subject first cohort, a separate validation cohort of around 120 different subjects was used. To predict cytomegalovirus infection status, the study brought together high-throughput TCR immunosequencing, statistical association of individual TCRs with disease status, and machine learning. In a later analysis, previously published TCR beta repertoires from about 640 donors were re-analyzed and high-resolution HLA genotyping was added so that TCR occurrence patterns could be studied. Rather than drawing on any new phenotypic data, the later analysis identified candidate immune exposures from TCR beta sequences and the way those sequences occurred across donors. To decide whether each TCR beta V gene segment behaved as functional or pseudogenic, an earlier analysis of nearly 600 of the donors relied on high-throughput TCR beta sequencing. Donor age, sex, ethnicity and CMV serostatus were compiled together with the repertoire data. Genome-wide SNP genotypes for about 65% of the 666 donors were used in a later genetic analysis, which treated that subset as a discovery cohort. All discovery cohort repertoires had been generated on a single sequencing platform. Class I and class II HLA loci were covered by the typing at four-digit resolution. The number of typed donors differed by locus: about 620-640 for A, B, C, DRB1 and DQB1; roughly 510 for DQA1; around 580 for DPA1; and some 430 for DPB1. A handful of DR-DQ haplotypes were handled as single units for association and clustering because linkage in the cohort was strong. Across some 400 genotyped donors of the cohort, an average of roughly 250,000 unique TCR beta nucleotide sequences per donor were sequenced, and around 20% of those sequences were non-productive.

Broader findings and caveats from the paper: In a later genetic analysis, a missense DCLRE1C variant was associated with V-gene and J-gene trimming of TCR beta chains, and the association was replicated in an independent cohort. In a later analysis, TCR association rates were found to vary across HLA loci, with the most associated TCRs seen for DRB1 alleles and the fewest for HLA-C alleles. A later analysis reported that several top co-occurrence clusters appeared linked to parvovirus B19, influenza, CMV and Epstein-Barr virus. It was suggested by the authors that the approach could potentially be generalized to other disease states and immunological phenotypes. A cluster of highly shared sequence variants was judged likely to represent a technical artifact of the sequencing pipeline. Linkage disequilibrium might explain the correlated functional status among segregating V segments, but an unknown experimental factor could not be ruled out. At a false discovery rate of 0.05, a later analysis linked around 15,000 TCR beta sequences to specific HLA alleles. In an earlier analysis of around 600 of the donors, most TCR beta V segments appeared in productive rearrangements about 90% or about 30% of the time, broadly matching IMGT annotations. In a later analysis, most CMV-associated TCR beta chains were found to appear HLA-restricted, with HLA associations seemingly driven largely by CMV exposure. The only immune exposure information available for the cohort was CMV serostatus. Only TCR beta chains were sequenced in this cohort, and the absence of alpha or paired-chain data limited detectable features. A few of the identified cytomegalovirus-associated TCR beta chains were confirmed in vitro to be specific for cytomegalovirus antigens. A further reported finding was that TCR beta sequences accurately predicted the HLA-A and HLA-B alleles for most subjects in the first cohort. Most TCR sequences were seen in very few donors, while some public TCRs were found in many individuals. Strong co-occurrence of HLA alleles, especially DR and DQ, made assigning TCR associations to individual alleles difficult. In a later analysis, HLA-associated TCR beta chains were found to be more clonally expanded and to have lower generation probabilities than equally common non-associated chains. Sequencing depth was assumed to be roughly uniform across donors in the presence/absence analyses, though that assumption may not hold. Because the 87-base-pair reads could not distinguish some IMGT-functional V segments, including TRBV6-2 and TRBV6-3, those segments were excluded. The classifier was reported to diagnose cytomegalovirus status with high specificity and sensitivity in both the original cohort and the validation cohort. In the study, 164 TCR beta chains were listed as associated with cytomegalovirus. Compared with the approximately 600-donor mean, donors in an Asian-associated ancestry cluster had fewer N-insertions in productive TCRs, according to a later genetic analysis. Because counts were too low, about 18 rarely observed V segments, including chromosome 9 orphons, were excluded from the earlier analysis of roughly 580 of the donors. Because HLA typing was unavailable for some donors at each locus, only the typed subset was used in association tests.

This receptor was taken from a boy between 10 and 17 years old in good health and CMV-seronegative. The specimen was PBMCs. Here the chain combines TRBV19 and TRBJ2-2; the central 7 bases match TRBD2. In nucleotide form, the sequence is TGTGCCAGTAGTTCGGGGGGAGGGAACACCGGGGAGCTGTTTTTT. Its protein product is CASSSGGGNTGELFF.